What follows are 25 T cell receptor beta chains derived from one specimen sequenced in a study of blood T cell repertoires in COVID-19. The assay was immunoSEQ multiplex PCR, and TCRdb's table has in-frame clones only and misses some. The sample shows hundreds of thousands of clones, about 88% of them seen only once. Input material: PBMCs or T cells enriched from blood (not recorded which). Receptors originate from a woman aged 40-49 years who had recovered from COVID-19.

This chain joins TRBV30 and TRBJ1-1, with D uncertain. This CDR3 is built from 12 residues. The germline V gene encodes CDR1 GTSNPN and CDR2 SVGIG (reference sequence). Trimming cost V 2 bases and J 0 bases, with 4 bases left between them. The CDR3 reads CAWSYMNTEAFF. The CDR3 DNA reads as TGTGCCTGGAGTTATATGAACACTGAAGCTTTCTTT.

On this clone itself: A read error may produce the germline difference seen at one junction end. This rearrangement joins TRBV7-2 to TRBJ2-1; 8 bases are shared with TRBD2. This CDR3 is 14 amino acids long. CDR1 and CDR2 (germline): SGHTA, FQGNSA. CDR3 in amino acids: CASSLEWTSNQQFF. The CDR3 nucleotides are TGTGCCAGCAGCTTAGAATGGACTAGCAATCAGCAGTTCTTC.

The chain joins TRBV27 to TRBJ2-3, with 7 bases fitting TRBD1. V gave up 4 bases and J gave up 4 bases; unmatched junction bases: 8. This CDR3 has 15 amino acids. Germline lookup yields CDR1 MNHEY and CDR2 SMNVEV (reference sequence). CDR3 loop: CASSSSGGIADTQYF. The CDR3, as DNA: TGTGCCAGCAGTTCGTCAGGGGGAATAGCAGATACGCAGTATTTT.

The V and J genes are TRBV4-3 and TRBJ2-1; D remains unclear. The CDR3 sequence is 15 residues long. V shed 0 bases and J shed 4 bases, with 10 bases lying between them. Looked up from germline, CDR1 is LGHNA and CDR2 is YSLEER. This chain's CDR3 is CASSQDRLVYNEQFF. The CDR3 DNA is TGCGCCAGCAGCCAAGACCGGTTAGTATACAATGAGCAGTTCTTC.

This sequence joins TRBV16 and TRBJ1-2; the match to TRBD1 covers 9 bases. V lost 2 bases, J lost 6 bases, and 7 bases stayed unmatched. CDR1 KGHSY and CDR2 FQNENV come from the germline V gene. The CDR3 spans 15 residues. The CDR3 coding sequence is TGTGCCAGCAGCCAAACCCTCCGGGACAGGGATGGCTACACCTTC. It is translated as CASSQTLRDRDGYTF. Using reference TRBV16 and TRBJ1-2 for the parts outside the CDR3, the full variable domain is GEEVAQTPKHLVRGEGQKAKLYCAPIKGHSYVFWYQQVLKNEFKFLISFQNENVFDETGMPKERFSAKCLPNSPCSLEIQATKLEDSAVYFCASSQTLRDRDGYTFGSGTRLTVV.

The rearrangement joins TRBV7-3 to TRBJ1-1; D is undetermined. This CDR3 is 15 amino acids long. Trimming left V 1 base short and J 8 bases short, with 17 bases between. CDR1 and CDR2 from the germline V gene are SGHTA and FQGTGA. In DNA, the CDR3 is TGTGCCAGCAGCTTAAAATCCAGAGGATTAGAAGAAGCTTTCTTT. Amino acids: CASSLKSRGLEEAFF.

The gene calls are TRBV9 and TRBJ2-6; 12 nucleotides line up with TRBD1. After removal of 3 bases from V and 3 bases from J, the junction contained 10 bases not matched to a gene. From germline, CDR1 is SGDLS and CDR2 YYNGEE. The CDR3 extends over 19 amino acids. In nucleotides, the CDR3 is TGTGCCAGCAGCGCCGCCGGGACAGGGGGCGCTCTTGGGGCCAACGTCCTGACTTTC. It codes for CASSAAGTGGALGANVLTF.

The DNA for the CDR3 is TGTGCCAGCACCACCGACATGTACACTGAAGCTTTCTTT. Protein sequence: CASTTDMYTEAFF. V and J are TRBV12-3 or TRBV12-4 and TRBJ1-1; no clear D. The CDR3 runs to 13 residues. Trimming cost V 7 bases and J 3 bases, with 12 bases left between them.

This chain connects TRBV9 to TRBJ2-3; D uncertain. V was cut by 0 bases and J by 3 bases, with 5 bases left in between. The CDR3 is made up of 13 amino acids. Germline V gives CDR1 SGDLS, CDR2 YYNGEE. The CDR3: CASSVDLTDTQYF. The DNA of the CDR3 is TGTGCCAGCAGCGTAGACCTAACAGATACGCAGTATTTT.

The CDR3 DNA follows: TGTGCCAGCAGCTTAGCGGGGGGCCCCCGCGAGCAGTACTTC. Amino acids: CASSLAGGPREQYF. The chain joins TRBV5-4 to TRBJ2-7; 9 positions agree with TRBD2. Germline CDR1 SGHNT, CDR2 YYREEE (reference sequence). This CDR3 is built from 14 residues. V shed 2 bases and J 6 bases; nucleotides not matched to a gene: 6.

The V and J genes are TRBV27 and TRBJ2-7; 9 nucleotides line up with TRBD2. The CDR3 sequence is 15 residues long. J was trimmed by 4 bases and V by 3 bases; bases with no gene match: 7. Germline lookup yields CDR1 MNHEY and CDR2 SMNVEV (reference sequence). The CDR3 coding sequence is TGTGCCAGCAGTTTCGGTGGTAGCGGGAGTTACGAGCAGTACTTC. Translation: CASSFGGSGSYEQYF.

This clone was detected once. The rearrangement joins TRBV29-1 to TRBJ2-3; the match to TRBD1 covers 9 bases. The germline CDR1 and CDR2 sequences are SQVTM and ANQGSEA. V lost 5 bases, J lost 5 bases, and 8 bases stayed unmatched. This CDR3 comprises 14 residues. The CDR3 spells CSVPGTGLVDTQYF. The CDR3 region has the DNA TGCAGCGTTCCCGGGACAGGGCTAGTAGATACGCAGTATTTT.

This chain uses TRBV19 with TRBJ1-1; 9 bases fit TRBD1. This CDR3 spans 13 amino acids. The germline V gene encodes CDR1 LNHDA and CDR2 SQIVND (reference sequence). J was trimmed by 1 base and V by 6 bases; bases with no gene match: 0. The CDR3 loop reads CASRQGANTEAFF. The CDR3 DNA follows: TGTGCCAGTAGACAGGGGGCGAACACTGAAGCTTTCTTT.

The chain recombines TRBV5-1 with TRBJ1-4; weak D call: TRBD1 (6 bases). Germline-derived CDR1 and CDR2 are SGHRS and YFSETQ. This CDR3 comprises 15 residues. V gave up 5 bases and J gave up 0 bases, with 11 bases separating them. CDR3 sequence reads: CASRAGTTTNEKLFF. CDR3 in DNA: TGCGCCAGCAGGGCCGGGACAACAACTAATGAAAAACTGTTTTTT.

This chain links TRBV6-5 with TRBJ2-7; D unclear. Germline V CDR1 and CDR2: MNHEY, SVGAGI. Between the trimmed V and J ends, which lost 4 bases and 2 bases, there was a span of 12 bases. The CDR3 consists of 14 residues. Written as DNA, the CDR3 is TGTGCCAGCAGTTCCCTCCCAGGTCCCTACGAGCAGTACTTC. Translated, it gives CASSSLPGPYEQYF.

The chain combines TRBV11-3 with TRBJ2-7, with D possibly matching TRBD2 (6 bases). Per the germline V gene, CDR1 is SGHNT and CDR2 is YENEEA. The CDR3 totals 16 residues. Trimming took off 0 bases at V and 0 bases at J, with 12 bases between the two ends. Written as DNA, the CDR3 is TGTGCCAGCAGCTTAGATCCGGGACTCTCCTCCTACGAGCAGTACTTC. This codes for CASSLDPGLSSYEQYF. Drawing the rest from reference TRBV11-3 and TRBJ2-7, the complete variable domain is EAGVVQSPRYKIIEKKQPVAFWCNPISGHNTLYWYLQNLGQGPELLIRYENEEAVDDSQLPKDRFSAERLKGVDSTLKIQPAELGDSAVYLCASSLDPGLSSYEQYFGPGTRLTVT.

The chain carries TRBV27 and TRBJ2-7, with a tentative D call TRBD1 (5 bases). The CDR3 is 13 residues long. Germline V gene sequence: CDR1 MNHEY, CDR2 SMNVEV (reference sequence). The V end lost 0 bases, the J end lost 5 bases, and 8 bases lay between the germline ends. In nucleotides, the CDR3 is TGTGCCAGCAGTTTATCCAGGGTCCACGAGCAGTACTTC. Protein product: CASSLSRVHEQYF.

CDR3 sequence: CAWGTGITGELFF. The DNA of the CDR3 is TGTGCCTGGGGGACAGGGATAACCGGGGAGCTGTTTTTT. This chain uses TRBV30 with TRBJ2-2; 9 bases line up with TRBD1. The V segment lost 5 bases and the J segment 5 bases; nucleotides outside the gene matches: 3. In germline, CDR1 is GTSNPN, CDR2 SVGIG (reference sequence). The CDR3 length is 13 residues.

The genes are TRBV2 and TRBJ2-2; a weak D match, TRBD2 (6 bases). The CDR3 is made up of 17 amino acids. Trimming stripped 5 bases from V and 6 bases from J, with 22 bases between. The germline V gene has CDR1 SNHLY and CDR2 FYNNEI. CDR3 residues: CASSPPPLGPGAGELFF. The CDR3 DNA reads as TGTGCCAGCAGTCCACCTCCTTTGGGGCCGGGGGCCGGGGAGCTGTTTTTT.

The chain has TRBV11-3 and TRBJ2-2; the match to TRBD1 covers 7 bases. The length of the CDR3 is 15 residues. V shed 3 bases and J 2 bases; nucleotides not matched to a gene: 3. The germline CDR1 and CDR2 sequences are SGHNT and YENEEA. The CDR3, as DNA: TGTGCCAGCAGCTTCACAGGGGTAAACACCGGGGAGCTGTTTTTT. Amino acids: CASSFTGVNTGELFF. The full variable domain, with the rest looked up from reference TRBV11-3 and TRBJ2-2, is EAGVVQSPRYKIIEKKQPVAFWCNPISGHNTLYWYLQNLGQGPELLIRYENEEAVDDSQLPKDRFSAERLKGVDSTLKIQPAELGDSAVYLCASSFTGVNTGELFFGEGSRLTVL.

This clone was recorded once. The chain is built from TRBV5-1 and TRBJ2-7, with 12 bases matching TRBD1. J gave up 4 bases and V 3 bases, and 14 bases lay outside the gene matches. This CDR3 has 18 amino acids. The germline V gene encodes CDR1 SGHRS and CDR2 YFSETQ. As DNA, the CDR3 is TGCGCCAGCAGCTCCCGCACCGGGACAGGGGGCGGTTTTTACGAGCAGTACTTC. This codes for CASSSRTGTGGGFYEQYF.

V and J are TRBV5-1 and TRBJ1-4; D remains unclear. The CDR3 is 15 amino acids. Germline assignment: CDR1 SGHRS and CDR2 YFSETQ. V was shortened by 0 bases and J by 0 bases, with 6 bases between the two germline ends. In nucleotides, the CDR3 is TGCGCCAGCAGCTTGGTGAGGGCAACTAATGAAAAACTGTTTTTT. It yields the protein CASSLVRATNEKLFF.

The CDR3 sequence is CALLGSGNTIYF. DNA for the CDR3: TGTGCTTTACTTGGCTCTGGAAACACCATATATTTT. The V gene is TRBV28, the J gene TRBJ1-3; D is undetermined. Germline-derived CDR1 and CDR2 are MDHEN and SYDVKM. This CDR3 comprises 12 residues. The variable domain in full, with the rest retrieved from reference TRBV28 and TRBJ1-3, is DVKVTQSSRYLVKRTGEKVFLECVQDMDHENMFWYRQDPGLGLRLIYFSYDVKMKEKGDIPEGYSVSREKKERFSLILESASTNQTSMYLCALLGSGNTIYFGEGSWLTVV.

The chain has TRBV7-3 and TRBJ2-3; 16 bases are shared with TRBD2. V shed 0 bases and J 5 bases; nucleotides not matched to a gene: 2. The germline gives CDR1 SGHTA, CDR2 FQGTGA. The CDR3 covers 17 residues. CDR3 sequence (DNA): TGTGCCAGCAGCTTAACGGGACTAGCGGGGGGGCTAGATACGCAGTATTTT. Translating it yields CASSLTGLAGGLDTQYF.

J is TRBJ1-4 and V is TRBV6-5, with 8 bases aligning to TRBD1. The CDR3 runs 14 residues. Germline V CDR1 and CDR2: MNHEY, SVGAGI. J lost 0 bases, V lost 11 bases, and 5 bases had no gene match. This chain's CDR3 is CACTGGSTNEKLFF. The CDR3 DNA reads as TGTGCCTGTACAGGGGGATCAACTAATGAAAAACTGTTTTTT.